One T cell receptor beta chain is described in this entry. This sample was included in a study of blood T cell repertoires in COVID-19. How the authors handled the data: It was from reference gene primer amplification that nucleated cell counts were estimated. Repertoires were generated with immunoSEQ multiplex PCR, while TCRdb's copy carries only in-frame clones and drops some. V and J calls and clone size are copied from that table; D and trimming were computed from the DNA. Of more than 150,000 clones listed, 70% to 80% were seen once; the top ten hold about 14%. The sequenced sample consisted of peripheral blood. The sequence was collected from a man aged 50 to 59 who had recovered from COVID-19.

In DNA form, the CDR3 reads TGTGCCAGCAGGGATACCAGGACAAGCTCTGGAAACACCATATATTTT. The encoded protein is CASRDTRTSSGNTIYF. V gene TRBV6-6 combines with J gene TRBJ1-3; D perhaps matches TRBD1 (5 bases). The V gene's germline CDR1 is MNHNY and CDR2 SVGAGI (reference sequence). This CDR3 has 16 amino acids. The germline V and J ends were trimmed by 6 bases and 0 bases, with 15 bases remaining between them.